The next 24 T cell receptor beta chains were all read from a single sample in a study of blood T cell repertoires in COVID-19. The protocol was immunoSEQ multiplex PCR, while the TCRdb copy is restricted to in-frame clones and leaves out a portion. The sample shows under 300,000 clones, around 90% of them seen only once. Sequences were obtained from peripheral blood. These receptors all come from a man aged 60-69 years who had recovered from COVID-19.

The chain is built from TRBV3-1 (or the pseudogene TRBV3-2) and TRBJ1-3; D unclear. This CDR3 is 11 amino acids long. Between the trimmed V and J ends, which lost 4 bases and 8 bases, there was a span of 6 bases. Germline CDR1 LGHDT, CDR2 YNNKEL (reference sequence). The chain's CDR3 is CASSLGDTIYF. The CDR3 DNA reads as TGTGCCAGCAGCCTAGGAGACACCATATATTTT.

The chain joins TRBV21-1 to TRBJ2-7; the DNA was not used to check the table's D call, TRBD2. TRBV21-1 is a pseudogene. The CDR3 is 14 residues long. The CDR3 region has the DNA TGTGCCAGCAGCACTAGCGGGGGGGCCCACGAGCAGTACGTC. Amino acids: CASSTSGGAHEQYV.

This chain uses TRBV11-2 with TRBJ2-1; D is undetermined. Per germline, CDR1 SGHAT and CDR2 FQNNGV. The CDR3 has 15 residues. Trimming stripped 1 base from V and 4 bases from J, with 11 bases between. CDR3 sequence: CASSLGLVRYNEQFF. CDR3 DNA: TGTGCCAGCAGCTTAGGGCTAGTAAGATACAATGAGCAGTTCTTC.

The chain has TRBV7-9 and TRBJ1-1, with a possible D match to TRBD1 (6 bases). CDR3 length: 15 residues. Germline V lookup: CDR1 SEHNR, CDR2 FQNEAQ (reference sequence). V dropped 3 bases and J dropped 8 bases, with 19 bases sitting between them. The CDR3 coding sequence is TGTGCCAGCAGCTTCCCTCGCGCAGGGGTAAACGAAGCTTTCTTT. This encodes CASSFPRAGVNEAFF.

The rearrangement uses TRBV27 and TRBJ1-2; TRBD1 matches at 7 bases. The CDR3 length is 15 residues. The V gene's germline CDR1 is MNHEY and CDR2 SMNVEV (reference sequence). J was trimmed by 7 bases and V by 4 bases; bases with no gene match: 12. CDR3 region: CASSYRQGQWLGYTF. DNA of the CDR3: TGTGCCAGCAGTTACCGCCAGGGACAGTGGCTTGGCTACACCTTC.

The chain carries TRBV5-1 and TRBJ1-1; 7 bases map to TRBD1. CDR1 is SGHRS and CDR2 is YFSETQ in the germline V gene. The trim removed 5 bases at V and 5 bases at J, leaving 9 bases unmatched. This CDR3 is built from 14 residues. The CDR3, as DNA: TGCGCCAGCAGGCTTACAGGGGCGCGGACTGAAGCTTTCTTT. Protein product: CASRLTGARTEAFF.

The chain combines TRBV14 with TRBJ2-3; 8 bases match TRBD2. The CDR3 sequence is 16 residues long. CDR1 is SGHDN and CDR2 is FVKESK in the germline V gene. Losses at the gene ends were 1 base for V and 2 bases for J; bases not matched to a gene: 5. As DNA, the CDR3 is TGTGCCAGCAGCCAAGGGACGGGGGGGAACACAGATACGCAGTATTTT. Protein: CASSQGTGGNTDTQYF.

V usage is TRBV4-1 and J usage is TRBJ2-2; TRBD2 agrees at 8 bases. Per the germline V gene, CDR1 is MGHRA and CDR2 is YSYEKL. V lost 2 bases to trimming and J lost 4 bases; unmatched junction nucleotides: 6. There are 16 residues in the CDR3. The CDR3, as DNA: TGCGCCAGCAGCCAACGGGCCCGGGGGGGCACCGGGGAGCTGTTTTTT. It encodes CASSQRARGGTGELFF.

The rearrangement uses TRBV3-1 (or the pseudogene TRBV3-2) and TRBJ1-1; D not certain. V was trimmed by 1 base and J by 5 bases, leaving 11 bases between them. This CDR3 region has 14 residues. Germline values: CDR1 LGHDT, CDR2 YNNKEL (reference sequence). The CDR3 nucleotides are TGTGCCAGCAGCCAAGGTGCAGGTTCAACTGAAGCTTTCTTT. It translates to CASSQGAGSTEAFF.

The CDR3 DNA reads as TGTGCCAGTAGTAGGCCCTCGGGGGAGGGCTTCTCCTACGAGCAGTACTTC. Translation gives CASSRPSGEGFSYEQYF. The V and J genes are TRBV19 and TRBJ2-7; 7 bases are a match to TRBD2. The CDR3 loop spans 17 amino acids. In germline, CDR1 is LNHDA, CDR2 SQIVND (reference sequence). V lost 4 bases, J lost 0 bases, and 12 bases stayed unmatched.

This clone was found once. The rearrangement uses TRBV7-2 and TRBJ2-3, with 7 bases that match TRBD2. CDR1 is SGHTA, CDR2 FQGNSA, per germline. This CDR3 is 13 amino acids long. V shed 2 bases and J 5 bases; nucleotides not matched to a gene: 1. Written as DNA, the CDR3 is TGTGCCAGCAGCTTACAGCGGGGAGATACGCAGTATTTT. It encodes CASSLQRGDTQYF.

As DNA, the CDR3 is TGTGCCAGCAGCGGGCCTCTTTCCAGGCAGGGGGCTTATGGCTACACCTTC. Protein sequence: CASSGPLSRQGAYGYTF. The J gene is TRBJ1-2, the V gene TRBV11-2; 8 bases are shared with TRBD1. CDR3 length: 17 residues. J was trimmed by 5 bases and V by 5 bases; bases with no gene match: 16. CDR1 SGHAT and CDR2 FQNNGV come from the germline V gene.

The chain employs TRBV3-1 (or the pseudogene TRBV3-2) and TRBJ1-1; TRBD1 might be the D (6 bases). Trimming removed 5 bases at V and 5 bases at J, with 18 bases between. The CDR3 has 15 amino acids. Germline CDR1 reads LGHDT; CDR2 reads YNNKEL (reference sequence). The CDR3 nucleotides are TGTGCCAGCAGCTCTCGCGGGGGGCGTGGGACTGAAGCTTTCTTT. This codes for CASSSRGGRGTEAFF.

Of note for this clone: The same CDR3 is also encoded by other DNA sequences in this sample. CDR3 bases: TGTGCCAGCAGTGAAAACAGGGGGAACCAGCCCCAGCATTTT. Encoded protein: CASSENRGNQPQHF. The chain employs TRBV6-1 and TRBJ1-5; 8 bases match TRBD1. The germline CDR1 and CDR2 sequences are MNHNS and SASEGT. Trimming cost V 2 bases and J 7 bases; bases outside gene matches: 4. The CDR3 has 14 residues.

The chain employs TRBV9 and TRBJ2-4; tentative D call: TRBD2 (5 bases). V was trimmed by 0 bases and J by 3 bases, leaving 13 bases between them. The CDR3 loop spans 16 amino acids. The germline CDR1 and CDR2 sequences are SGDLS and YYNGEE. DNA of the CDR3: TGTGCCAGCAGCGTAGCTGAGGGTCCGGGCAAAAACATTCAGTACTTC. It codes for CASSVAEGPGKNIQYF.

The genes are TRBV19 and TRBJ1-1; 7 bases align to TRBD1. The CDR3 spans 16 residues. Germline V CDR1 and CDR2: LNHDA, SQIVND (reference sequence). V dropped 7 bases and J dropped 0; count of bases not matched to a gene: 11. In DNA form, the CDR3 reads TGTGCCAGTAAGGGGTGGGACAGCATAATGAACACTGAAGCTTTCTTT. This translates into CASKGWDSIMNTEAFF.

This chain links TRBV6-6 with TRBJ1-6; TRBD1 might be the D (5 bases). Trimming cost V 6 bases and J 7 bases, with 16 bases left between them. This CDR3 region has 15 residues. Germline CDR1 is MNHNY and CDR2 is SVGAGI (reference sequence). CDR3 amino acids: CASSQAGGGNSPLHF. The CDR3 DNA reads TGTGCCAGCAGCCAGGCCGGGGGGGGGAATTCACCCCTCCACTTT.

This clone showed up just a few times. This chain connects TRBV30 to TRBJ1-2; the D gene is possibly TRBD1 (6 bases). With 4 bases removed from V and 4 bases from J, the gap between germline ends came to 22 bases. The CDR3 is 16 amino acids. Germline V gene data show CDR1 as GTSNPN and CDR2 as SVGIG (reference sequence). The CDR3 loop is CAWNRRRGGVIYGYTF. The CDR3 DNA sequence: TGTGCCTGGAACCGCCGCCGTGGGGGCGTAATCTATGGCTACACCTTC. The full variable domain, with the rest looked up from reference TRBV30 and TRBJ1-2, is SQTIHQWPATLVQPVGSPLSLECTVEGTSNPNLYWYRQAAGRGLQLLFYSVGIGQISSEVPQNLSASRPQDRQFILSSKKLLLSDSGFYLCAWNRRRGGVIYGYTFGSGTRLTVV.

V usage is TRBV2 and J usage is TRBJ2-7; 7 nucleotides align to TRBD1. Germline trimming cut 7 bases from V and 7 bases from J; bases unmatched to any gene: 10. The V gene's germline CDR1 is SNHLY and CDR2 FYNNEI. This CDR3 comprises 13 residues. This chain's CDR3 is CASTDADRTEQYF. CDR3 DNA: TGTGCCAGCACCGATGCGGACAGGACTGAGCAGTACTTC.

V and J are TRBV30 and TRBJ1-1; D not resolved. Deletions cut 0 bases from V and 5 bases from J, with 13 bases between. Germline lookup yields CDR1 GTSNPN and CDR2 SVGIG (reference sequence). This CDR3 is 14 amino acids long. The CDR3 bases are TGTGCCTGGAGTGTGTGGGGAGGAGAGACTGAAGCTTTCTTT. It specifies CAWSVWGGETEAFF.

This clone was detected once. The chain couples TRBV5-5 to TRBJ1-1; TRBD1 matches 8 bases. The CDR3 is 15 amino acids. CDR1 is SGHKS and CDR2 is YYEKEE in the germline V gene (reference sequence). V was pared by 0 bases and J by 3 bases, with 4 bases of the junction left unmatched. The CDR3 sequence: CASSLAQTGDTEAFF. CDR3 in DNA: TGTGCCAGCAGCTTGGCCCAGACAGGGGACACTGAAGCTTTCTTT.

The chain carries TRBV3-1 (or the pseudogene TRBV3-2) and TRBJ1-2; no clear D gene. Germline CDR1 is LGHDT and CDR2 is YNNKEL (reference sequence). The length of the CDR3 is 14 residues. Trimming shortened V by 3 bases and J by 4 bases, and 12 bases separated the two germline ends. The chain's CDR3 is CASSHSLVIYGYTF. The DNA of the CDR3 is TGTGCCAGCAGCCATAGTTTGGTGATCTATGGCTACACCTTC.

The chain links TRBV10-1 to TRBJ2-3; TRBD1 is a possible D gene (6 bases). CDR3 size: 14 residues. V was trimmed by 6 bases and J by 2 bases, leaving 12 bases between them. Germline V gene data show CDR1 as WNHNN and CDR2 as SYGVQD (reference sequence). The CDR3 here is CASSRGTFTDTQYF. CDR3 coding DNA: TGCGCCAGCAGCCGAGGGACATTCACAGATACGCAGTATTTT.

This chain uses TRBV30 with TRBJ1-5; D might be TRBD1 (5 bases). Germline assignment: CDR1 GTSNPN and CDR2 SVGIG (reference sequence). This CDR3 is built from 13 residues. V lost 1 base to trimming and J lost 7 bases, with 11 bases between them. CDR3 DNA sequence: TGTGCCTGGAGTGCTCGGGGGTCGCAGCCCCAGCATTTT. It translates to CAWSARGSQPQHF.